The 15 T cell receptor beta chains given below trace back to one sample, sequenced in a study of human T cells and chemical hapten exposure. Time point reported: patch test 2, 6 weeks after DPC sensitization. Treatment given: therapeutic diphenylcyclopropenone sensitization with weekly scalp DPC. TCRdb redid the calling of the RACE reads with MiXCR, one entry per CDR3 protein. This table has 95,000 or so distinct CDR3 sequences, about an eighth appearing once. Sequenced material: whole blood, taken in connection with sensitization to the hapten diphenylcyclopropenone (DPC). The receptors here all came from a woman aged 40 to 50 with alopecia areata. Some clones in this sample may be carry-over from other donors' samples.

This clonotype was recorded many times. The CDR3 region has the DNA TGTGCCAGCAGCCTTAGCGGGAGGGTGGGGAATGAGCAGTTCTTC. Its translation: CASSLSGRVGNEQFF. This chain uses TRBV12-3 or TRBV12-4 with TRBJ2-1, with 11 bases fitting TRBD2. This CDR3 has 15 amino acids. V shed 6 bases, J shed 7 bases, and the junction held 8 bases outside the gene matches.

This clonotype was observed at least ten times. The chain carries TRBV28 and TRBJ2-2, with D perhaps TRBD1 (6 bases). Germline lookup yields CDR1 MDHEN and CDR2 SYDVKM. Trimming removed 7 bases at V and 1 base at J, with 13 bases between. The CDR3 is 15 amino acids. The CDR3 sequence: CASTLDSRNTGELFF. CDR3 bases: TGTGCCAGCACCTTGGACAGCAGGAACACCGGGGAGCTGTTTTTT.

V and J are TRBV3-1 and TRBJ1-1; TRBD1 might be the D (5 bases). V lost 1 base, J lost 7 bases, and 16 bases lay in between. The CDR3 runs to 15 residues. Germline V gives CDR1 LGHDT, CDR2 YNNKEL (reference sequence). The CDR3 nucleotides are TGTGCCAGCAGCCAAGCGGGCGGGGGGTATGGTGAAGCTTTCTTT. Its translation is CASSQAGGGYGEAFF. The variable domain in full, with the rest retrieved from reference TRBV3-1 and TRBJ1-1, is DTAVSQTPKYLVTQMGNDKSIKCEQNLGHDTMYWYKQDSKKFLKIMFSYNNKELIINETVPNRFSPKSPDKAHLNLHINSLELGDSAVYFCASSQAGGGYGEAFFGQGTRLTVV.

The rearrangement links TRBV6-2 or TRBV6-3 to TRBJ2-7; D remains ambiguous. CDR1 is MNHEY, CDR2 SVGEGT, per germline. Trimming left V 6 bases short and J 1 base short, with 13 bases between. The CDR3 is made up of 14 amino acids. The CDR3 DNA follows: TGTGCCAGCAGGCCCAGTCGGGTATCCTACGAGCAGTACTTC. Protein: CASRPSRVSYEQYF.

This clonotype was observed many times. The rearrangement links TRBV28 to TRBJ1-4; D is uncertain. V lost 4 bases and J 3 bases, leaving 3 bases between the germline ends. This CDR3 has 12 amino acids. CDR1 and CDR2 (germline): MDHEN, SYDVKM. This CDR3 is CASSSPNEKLFF. CDR3 in DNA: TGTGCCAGCAGTTCCCCTAATGAAAAACTGTTTTTT.

The gene calls are TRBV2 and TRBJ2-2, with D maybe TRBD1 (5 bases). The ends were cut back, 5 bases at V and 7 bases at J, with 11 bases in the middle. There are 13 residues in the CDR3. Germline V gene sequence: CDR1 SNHLY, CDR2 FYNNEI. The CDR3 DNA sequence: TGTGCCAGCAGTCAAGGACATGGCGGGGAGCTGTTTTTT. Translated: CASSQGHGGELFF.

This chain links TRBV7-8 with TRBJ1-5; tentative D call: TRBD1 (6 bases). Germline assignment: CDR1 SGHVS and CDR2 FQNEAQ. V lost 4 bases and J 0 bases, leaving 13 bases between the germline ends. The CDR3 runs to 16 residues. The CDR3 nucleotides read TGTGCCAGCAGCTCAACAGGGAGATATAGCAATCAGCCCCAGCATTTT. Translation: CASSSTGRYSNQPQHF.

The chain employs TRBV11-3 and TRBJ2-1; TRBD2 agrees at 7 bases. Per the germline V gene, CDR1 is SGHNT and CDR2 is YENEEA. V was clipped by 5 bases and J by 15 bases; unmatched bases: 16. The CDR3 length is 14 residues. DNA for the CDR3: TGTGCCAGCAGCCCTGCCGGGGAGGGTTTTTATCGGTTCTTC. It translates to CASSPAGEGFYRFF. The full variable domain, with the rest looked up from reference TRBV11-3 and TRBJ2-1, is EAGVVQSPRYKIIEKKQPVAFWCNPISGHNTLYWYLQNLGQGPELLIRYENEEAVDDSQLPKDRFSAERLKGVDSTLKIQPAELGDSAVYLCASSPAGEGFYRFFGPGTRLTVL.

The chain carries TRBV7-9 and TRBJ2-1; 12 bases match TRBD2. V lost 5 bases to trimming and J lost 1 base; unmatched junction nucleotides: 6. Germline CDR1 SEHNR, CDR2 FQNEAQ (reference sequence). The CDR3 is 17 residues long. The DNA for the CDR3 is TGTGCCAGCAGCCCGACTAGCGGGGGAGGATCCTACAATGAGCAGTTCTTC. Translation gives CASSPTSGGGSYNEQFF.

This clonotype was counted many times. The V gene is TRBV7-2, the J gene TRBJ2-1; a possible D gene is TRBD2 (5 bases). Trimming removed 5 bases from V and 8 bases from J, with 13 bases in between. The CDR3 sequence is 13 residues long. Per germline, CDR1 SGHTA and CDR2 FQGNSA. This CDR3 is CASSQPPEDEQFF. DNA of the CDR3: TGTGCCAGCAGCCAACCCCCGGAGGATGAGCAGTTCTTC.

This clonotype was counted at least ten times. The rearrangement uses TRBV7-8 and TRBJ2-1; TRBD1 aligns across 8 bases. The CDR3 sequence is 14 residues long. With V trimmed by 7 bases and J by 3 bases, 5 bases remained unmatched. Germline V gene sequence: CDR1 SGHVS, CDR2 FQNEAQ. Here the CDR3 DNA reads TGTGCCAGCAATCGACAGGGGTTCTACAATGAGCAGTTCTTC. Its protein is CASNRQGFYNEQFF.

This clonotype has ten or more counts. The rearrangement joins TRBV10-1 to TRBJ1-2; 7 bases are a match to TRBD1. Germline CDR1 WNHNN, CDR2 SYGVQD (reference sequence). The CDR3 extends over 13 amino acids. Losses at the gene ends were 6 bases for V and 3 bases for J; bases not matched to a gene: 4. Here the CDR3 DNA reads TGCGCCAGCAGGGGGGACAGTTACTATGGCTACACCTTC. This encodes CASRGDSYYGYTF.

This clonotype was detected many times. J is TRBJ1-1 and V is TRBV28; D possibly corresponds to TRBD1 (5 bases). V was shortened by 8 bases and J by 0 bases, with 13 bases between the two germline ends. The CDR3 consists of 14 residues. Germline V lookup: CDR1 MDHEN, CDR2 SYDVKM. CDR3 in amino acids: CASLPGPLNTEAFF. The CDR3 DNA reads TGTGCCAGCCTACCGGGACCCCTGAACACTGAAGCTTTCTTT. The full variable domain, rest sourced from reference TRBV28 and TRBJ1-1, is DVKVTQSSRYLVKRTGEKVFLECVQDMDHENMFWYRQDPGLGLRLIYFSYDVKMKEKGDIPEGYSVSREKKERFSLILESASTNQTSMYLCASLPGPLNTEAFFGQGTRLTVV.

This clonotype occurred many times. J is TRBJ2-3 and V is TRBV6-1, with 11 bases aligning to TRBD2. The V segment lost 4 bases and the J segment 1 base; nucleotides outside the gene matches: 1. The CDR3 covers 15 residues. CDR1 is MNHNS, CDR2 SASEGT, per germline. CDR3: CASSGGLAGTDTQYF. In DNA form, the CDR3 reads TGTGCCAGCAGTGGGGGACTAGCGGGCACAGATACGCAGTATTTT.

V gene TRBV6-1 combines with J gene TRBJ1-3; D is ambiguous. The V end lost 1 base, the J end lost 4 bases, and 11 bases lay between the germline ends. This CDR3 contains 15 residues. Germline V gives CDR1 MNHNS, CDR2 SASEGT. CDR3 in DNA: TGTGCCAGCAGTGAAGTAGGCCTTGGGGGAAACACCATATATTTT. Its translation: CASSEVGLGGNTIYF.